This T cell receptor beta chain was observed in a study of T-cell reconstitution after alpha-beta-depleted transplantation in children. This clonotype was recorded many times. The antigen is not known. Whole-study results and caveats: It was surviving recipient T cells and thymic progenitors that gave some patients high TCRbeta diversity at day 60. Newly produced T cells mostly provided counts and TCRbeta diversity after one year, as hyperexpanded clones declined.

The V gene end was trimmed by 1 base and the J gene end by 8 bases; junction bases not matched to a gene: 10. The CDR3 covers 15 residues. In germline, CDR1 is SQVTM, CDR2 ANQGSEA. For TCRbeta, the library was prepared with unique molecular identifiers. TCRdb recomputed calls from the PCR reads with MiXCR, one row per CDR3 protein. Altogether approximately 110,000 distinct CDR3 sequences are present, about 23% being singletons, with the ten largest covering 10%. J is TRBJ2-1 and V is TRBV29-1, with 8 bases lining up with TRBD2. The sequence derives from a male patient aged 2-9 years who had a stem cell transplant for chronic granulomatous disease, so the T cells may come from the graft donor. Sample: PBMCs, mostly from graft donor cells, taken 180 days after TCRalphabeta/CD19-depleted stem cell transplant. CDR3: CSVEGFSGGYDEQFF. In DNA, the CDR3 is TGCAGCGTTGAAGGCTTCTCGGGAGGGTACGATGAGCAGTTCTTC.